The 5 T cell receptor beta chains below come from one sample, sequenced in a study of shared T cell receptors in the human thymus. The table came from immunoSEQ multiplex PCR; TCRdb's copy has only in-frame clones and leaves some out. Here the sample spans about 660,000 clones, around 87% being singletons. The data were also submitted as part of a second study, on human thymus T cells.

The material sequenced was thymocytes. The source of these receptors is a boy under three years old with a congenital heart defect.

The gene calls are TRBV9 and TRBJ2-2, with 9 bases matching TRBD2. J lost 0 bases, V lost 4 bases, and 4 bases had no gene match. The length of the CDR3 is 16 residues. From germline, CDR1 is SGDLS and CDR2 YYNGEE. This CDR3 is CASSPQRGANTGELFF. In DNA, the CDR3 is TGTGCCAGCAGCCCACAGCGGGGGGCGAACACCGGGGAGCTGTTTTTT.

The chain joins TRBV29-1 to TRBJ2-5, with 7 bases identical to TRBD1. Losses at the gene ends were 5 bases for V and 3 bases for J; bases not matched to a gene: 12. The V gene's germline CDR1 is SQVTM and CDR2 ANQGSEA. This CDR3 is built from 15 residues. CDR3 nucleotides: TGCAGCGTTCCCAGACAGGGTAAGGGAGAAGAGACCCAGTACTTC. It specifies CSVPRQGKGEETQYF.

The chain links TRBV7-9 to TRBJ2-7, with TRBD2 matching 7 bases. Germline V gene data show CDR1 as SEHNR and CDR2 as FQNEAQ (reference sequence). The CDR3 runs 14 residues. Trimming took 4 bases from V and 3 from J; bases not matched to a gene: 6. This CDR3 is CASSSSGGIYEQYF. The CDR3 DNA reads as TGTGCCAGCAGCTCCTCGGGAGGCATCTACGAGCAGTACTTC.

This chain uses TRBV5-6 with TRBJ1-1, with TRBD1 identical over 7 bases. CDR1 is SGHDT, CDR2 YYEEEE, per germline. The CDR3 covers 16 residues. V was clipped by 2 bases and J by 2 bases; unmatched bases: 9. CDR3 protein: CASSLRQGEGNTEAFF. CDR3 bases: TGTGCCAGCAGCTTAAGACAGGGAGAAGGTAACACTGAAGCTTTCTTT.

V usage is TRBV4-1 and J usage is TRBJ2-1; 11 bases match TRBD2. V shed 3 bases, J shed 5 bases, and the junction held 6 bases outside the gene matches. Germline V CDR1 and CDR2: MGHRA, YSYEKL. The CDR3 contains 16 residues. The CDR3 bases are TGCGCCAGCAGCCAGGGACTAGCGGATTTGAACAATGAGCAGTTCTTC. Protein: CASSQGLADLNNEQFF.